The clone carrying this T cell receptor (beta chain) has more than one count but fewer than ten. The antigen is unknown. This sample was taken from a study of naive and memory T cell subsets. Study-level results: A few larger clonotypes appeared in naive repertoires, especially CD8, possibly memory cells re-expressing CD45RA.

Trimming shortened V by 0 bases and J by 0 bases, and 12 bases separated the two germline ends. Per the germline V gene, CDR1 is MNHEY and CDR2 is SMNVEV (reference sequence). The CDR3 runs 18 residues. Cells stained for CD3, CD4, CD8, CD45RA, CD27 and viability were sorted into four CD45RA/CD27 subsets. Both TRBC1 and TRBC2 were covered by a beta constant-region primer of two equimolar oligonucleotides. Four rounds of PCR amplified the ligated cDNA using nested alpha and beta constant-region primers plus SP2. Each CDR3 protein is one row after TCRdb ran MiXCR on the UMI-ligation and nested PCR reads. The table includes roughly 100,000 distinct CDR3 sequences, about 11% detected once.

Material for sequencing was naive CD4+ T cells from blood. The rearrangement joins TRBV27 to TRBJ1-6; no clear D. The TCR originated in a human donor in good health. CDR3 nucleotide sequence: TGTGCCAGCAGTTTATCGGGAGGTCGGAGCTCCTATAATTCACCCCTCCACTTT. Its protein product is CASSLSGGRSSYNSPLHF.